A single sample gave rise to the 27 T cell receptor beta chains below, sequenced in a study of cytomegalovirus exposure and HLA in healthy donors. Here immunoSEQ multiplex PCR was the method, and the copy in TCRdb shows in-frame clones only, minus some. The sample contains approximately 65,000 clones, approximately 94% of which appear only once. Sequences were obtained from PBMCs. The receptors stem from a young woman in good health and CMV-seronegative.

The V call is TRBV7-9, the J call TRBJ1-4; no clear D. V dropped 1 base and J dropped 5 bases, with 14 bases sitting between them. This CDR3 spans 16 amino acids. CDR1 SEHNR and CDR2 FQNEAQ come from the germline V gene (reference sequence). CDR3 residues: CASSLVLGPENEKLFF. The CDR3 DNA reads TGTGCCAGCAGCTTAGTGCTAGGCCCAGAGAATGAAAAACTGTTTTTT.

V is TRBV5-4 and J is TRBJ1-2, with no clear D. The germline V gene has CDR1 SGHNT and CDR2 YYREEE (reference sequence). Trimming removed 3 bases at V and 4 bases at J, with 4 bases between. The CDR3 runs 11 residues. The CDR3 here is CASSSGYGYTF. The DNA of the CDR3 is TGTGCCAGCAGCTCCGGCTATGGCTACACCTTC.

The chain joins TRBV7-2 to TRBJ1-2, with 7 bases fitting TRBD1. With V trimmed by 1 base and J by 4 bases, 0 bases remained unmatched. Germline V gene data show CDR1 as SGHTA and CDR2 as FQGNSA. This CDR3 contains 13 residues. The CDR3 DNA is TGTGCCAGCAGCTTAGGACAGGGCTATGGCTACACCTTC. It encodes CASSLGQGYGYTF.

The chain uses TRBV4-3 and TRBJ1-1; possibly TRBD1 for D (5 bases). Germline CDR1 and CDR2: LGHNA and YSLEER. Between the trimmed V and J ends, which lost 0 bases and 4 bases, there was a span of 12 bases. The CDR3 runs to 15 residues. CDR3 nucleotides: TGCGCCAGCAGCCAAGATCTGGGGGGGACCACTGAAGCTTTCTTT. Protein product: CASSQDLGGTTEAFF.

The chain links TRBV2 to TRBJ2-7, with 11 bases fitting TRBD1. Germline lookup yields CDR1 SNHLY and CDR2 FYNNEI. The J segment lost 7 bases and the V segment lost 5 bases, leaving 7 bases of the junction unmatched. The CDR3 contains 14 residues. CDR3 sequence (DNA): TGTGCCAGCAGTCGGGACAGGGGGTTGCGGGAGCAGTACTTC. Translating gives CASSRDRGLREQYF.

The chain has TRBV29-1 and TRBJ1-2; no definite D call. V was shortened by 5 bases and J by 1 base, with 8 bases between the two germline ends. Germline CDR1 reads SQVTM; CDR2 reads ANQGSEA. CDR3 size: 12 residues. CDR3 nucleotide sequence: TGCAGCGTTTCCGACATTAACTATGGCTACACCTTC. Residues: CSVSDINYGYTF.

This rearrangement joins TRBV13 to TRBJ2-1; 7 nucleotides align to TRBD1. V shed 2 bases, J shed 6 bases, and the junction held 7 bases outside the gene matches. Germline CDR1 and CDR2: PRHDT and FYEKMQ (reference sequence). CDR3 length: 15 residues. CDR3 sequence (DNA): TGTGCCAGCAGCTTACGAGGGGCAGGGGGCAATGAGCAGTTCTTC. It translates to CASSLRGAGGNEQFF.

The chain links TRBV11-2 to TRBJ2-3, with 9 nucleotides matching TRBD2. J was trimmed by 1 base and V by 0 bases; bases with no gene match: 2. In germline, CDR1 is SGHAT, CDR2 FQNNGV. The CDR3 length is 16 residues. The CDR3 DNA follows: TGTGCCAGCAGCTTAGAACCTAGCGGGGGCACAGATACGCAGTATTTT. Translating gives CASSLEPSGGTDTQYF.

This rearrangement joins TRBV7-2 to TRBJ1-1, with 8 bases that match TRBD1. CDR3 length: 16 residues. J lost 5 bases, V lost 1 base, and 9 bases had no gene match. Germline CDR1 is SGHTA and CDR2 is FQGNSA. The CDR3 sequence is CASSLGIRTGSTEAFF. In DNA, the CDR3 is TGTGCCAGCAGCTTAGGGATAAGGACAGGGAGTACTGAAGCTTTCTTT. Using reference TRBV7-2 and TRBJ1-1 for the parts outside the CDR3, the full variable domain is GAGVSQSPSNKVTEKGKDVELRCDPISGHTALYWYRQSLGQGLEFLIYFQGNSAPDKSGLPSDRFSAERTGGSVSTLTIQRTQQEDSAVYLCASSLGIRTGSTEAFFGQGTRLTVV.

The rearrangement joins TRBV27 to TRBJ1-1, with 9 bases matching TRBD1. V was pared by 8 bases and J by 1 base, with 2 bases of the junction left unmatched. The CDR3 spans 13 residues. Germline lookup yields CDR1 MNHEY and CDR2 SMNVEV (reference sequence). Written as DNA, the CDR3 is TGTGCCAGCGAGGGACAGGGGAACACTGAAGCTTTCTTT. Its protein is CASEGQGNTEAFF.

CDR3 region: CASSVAGTSNEKLFF. CDR3 nucleotide sequence: TGTGCCAGCAGCGTAGCTGGGACTTCTAATGAAAAACTGTTTTTT. V is TRBV9 and J is TRBJ1-4; D is possibly TRBD1 (5 bases). The CDR3 sequence is 15 residues long. V lost 0 bases to trimming and J lost 3 bases, with 9 bases between them. Germline CDR1 and CDR2: SGDLS and YYNGEE.

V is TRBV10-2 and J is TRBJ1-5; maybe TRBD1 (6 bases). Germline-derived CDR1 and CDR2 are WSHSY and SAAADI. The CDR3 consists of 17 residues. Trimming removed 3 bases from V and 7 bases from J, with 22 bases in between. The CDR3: CASSELRFGQKIQPQHF. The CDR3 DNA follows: TGCGCCAGCAGTGAATTACGTTTCGGACAGAAGATCCAGCCCCAGCATTTT.

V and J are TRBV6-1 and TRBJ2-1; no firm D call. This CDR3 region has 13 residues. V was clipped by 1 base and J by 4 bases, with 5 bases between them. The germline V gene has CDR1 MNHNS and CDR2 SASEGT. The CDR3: CASSEGRYNEQFF. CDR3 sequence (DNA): TGTGCCAGCAGTGAAGGTAGATACAATGAGCAGTTCTTC.

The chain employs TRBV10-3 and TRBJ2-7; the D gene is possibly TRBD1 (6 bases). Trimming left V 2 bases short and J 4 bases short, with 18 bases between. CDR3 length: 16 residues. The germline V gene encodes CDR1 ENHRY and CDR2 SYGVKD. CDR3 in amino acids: CAISERQGKGVYEQYF. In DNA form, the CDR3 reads TGTGCCATCAGTGAGAGGCAGGGAAAGGGGGTGTACGAGCAGTACTTC.

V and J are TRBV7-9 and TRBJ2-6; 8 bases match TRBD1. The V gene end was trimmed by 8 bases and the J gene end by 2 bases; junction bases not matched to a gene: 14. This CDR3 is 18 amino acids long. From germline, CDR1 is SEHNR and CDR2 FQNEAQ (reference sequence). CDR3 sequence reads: CASGHSGTGLTGANVLTF. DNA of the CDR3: TGTGCCAGCGGCCATTCCGGGACAGGTCTGACTGGGGCCAACGTCCTGACTTTC.

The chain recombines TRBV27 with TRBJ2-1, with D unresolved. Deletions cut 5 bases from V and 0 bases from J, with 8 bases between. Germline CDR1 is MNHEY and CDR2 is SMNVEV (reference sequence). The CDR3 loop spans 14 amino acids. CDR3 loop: CASSIGSSYNEQFF. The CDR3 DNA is TGTGCCAGCAGTATCGGTTCCTCCTACAATGAGCAGTTCTTC.

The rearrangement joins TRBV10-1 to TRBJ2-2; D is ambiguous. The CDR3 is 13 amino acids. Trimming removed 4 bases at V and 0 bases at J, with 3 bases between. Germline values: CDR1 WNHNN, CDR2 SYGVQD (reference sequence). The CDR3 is CASSVTNTGELFF. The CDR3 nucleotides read TGCGCCAGCAGTGTTACGAACACCGGGGAGCTGTTTTTT.

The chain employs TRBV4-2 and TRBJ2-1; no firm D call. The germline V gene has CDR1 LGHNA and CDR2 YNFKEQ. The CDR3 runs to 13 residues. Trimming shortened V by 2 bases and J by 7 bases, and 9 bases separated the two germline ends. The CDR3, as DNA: TGTGCCAGCAGCCAACCCCCGTCTAATGAGCAGTTCTTC. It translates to CASSQPPSNEQFF.

CDR3 in amino acids: CASRRTQGSRGYTF. CDR3 in DNA: TGTGCCAGTAGGCGGACTCAGGGGTCGCGGGGCTACACCTTC. This chain uses TRBV19 with TRBJ1-2, with D possibly being TRBD1 (6 bases). The V end was cut by 6 bases, the J end by 8 bases, with 19 bases between. Germline V gives CDR1 LNHDA, CDR2 SQIVND (reference sequence). This CDR3 is 14 amino acids long.

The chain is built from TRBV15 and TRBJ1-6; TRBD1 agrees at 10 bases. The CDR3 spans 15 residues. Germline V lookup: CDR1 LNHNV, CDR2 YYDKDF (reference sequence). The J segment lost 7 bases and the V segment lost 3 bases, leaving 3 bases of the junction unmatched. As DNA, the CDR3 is TGTGCCACCAGCAGCCCGACAGGGGGCAATTCACCCCTCCACTTT. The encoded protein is CATSSPTGGNSPLHF.

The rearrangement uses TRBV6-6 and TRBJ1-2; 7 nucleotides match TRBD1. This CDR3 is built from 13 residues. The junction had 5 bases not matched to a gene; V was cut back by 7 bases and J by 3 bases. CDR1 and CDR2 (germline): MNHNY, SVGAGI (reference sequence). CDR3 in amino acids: CASIDREYYGYTF. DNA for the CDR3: TGTGCCAGCATCGACAGGGAGTACTATGGCTACACCTTC.

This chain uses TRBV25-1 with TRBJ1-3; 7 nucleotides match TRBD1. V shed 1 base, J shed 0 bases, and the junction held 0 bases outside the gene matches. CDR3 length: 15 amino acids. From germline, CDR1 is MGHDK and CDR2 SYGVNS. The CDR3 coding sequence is TGTGCCAGCAGTGAATGGGACAGCTCTGGAAACACCATATATTTT. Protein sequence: CASSEWDSSGNTIYF.

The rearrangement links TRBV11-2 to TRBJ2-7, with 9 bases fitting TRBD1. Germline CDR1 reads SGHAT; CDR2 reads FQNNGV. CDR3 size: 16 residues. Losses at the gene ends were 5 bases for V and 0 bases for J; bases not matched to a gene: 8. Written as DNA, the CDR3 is TGTGCCAGCAGCAAAGGACAGGGGTCCAGCTCCTACGAGCAGTACTTC. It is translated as CASSKGQGSSSYEQYF. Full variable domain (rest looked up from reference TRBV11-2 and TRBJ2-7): EAGVAQSPRYKIIEKRQSVAFWCNPISGHATLYWYQQILGQGPKLLIQFQNNGVVDDSQLPKDRFSAERLKGVDSTLKIQPAKLEDSAVYLCASSKGQGSSSYEQYFGPGTRLTVT.

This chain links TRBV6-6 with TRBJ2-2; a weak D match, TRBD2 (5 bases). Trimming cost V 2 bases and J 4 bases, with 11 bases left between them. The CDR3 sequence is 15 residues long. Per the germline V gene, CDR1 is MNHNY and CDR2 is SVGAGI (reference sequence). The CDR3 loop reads CASSYTLAGTGELFF. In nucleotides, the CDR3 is TGTGCCAGCAGTTACACTCTAGCCGGCACCGGGGAGCTGTTTTTT.

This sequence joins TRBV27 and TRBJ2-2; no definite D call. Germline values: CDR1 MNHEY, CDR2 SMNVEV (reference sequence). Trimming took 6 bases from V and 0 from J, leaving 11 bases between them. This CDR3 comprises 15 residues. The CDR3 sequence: CASRVGTTNTGELFF. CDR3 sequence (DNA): TGTGCCAGCAGGGTGGGCACAACGAACACCGGGGAGCTGTTTTTT.

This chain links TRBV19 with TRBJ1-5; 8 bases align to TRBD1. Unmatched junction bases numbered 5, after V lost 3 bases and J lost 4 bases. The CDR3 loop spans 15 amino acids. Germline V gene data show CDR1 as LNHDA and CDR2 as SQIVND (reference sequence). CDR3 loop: CASSMTGANNQPQHF. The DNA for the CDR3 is TGTGCCAGTAGTATGACAGGGGCGAATAATCAGCCCCAGCATTTT.

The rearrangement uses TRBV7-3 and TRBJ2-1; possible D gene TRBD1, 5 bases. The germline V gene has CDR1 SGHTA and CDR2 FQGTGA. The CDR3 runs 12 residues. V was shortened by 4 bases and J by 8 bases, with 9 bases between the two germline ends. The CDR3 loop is CASSWGSDEQFF. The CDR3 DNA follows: TGTGCCAGCAGCTGGGGCAGCGATGAGCAGTTCTTC.